The clone carrying this TCR beta chain was seen just once. Its antigen remains unidentified. The data were taken from a study of T cell responses to AZD1222 COVID-19 vaccine. CDR3 size: 16 residues. Trimming pared 6 bases from V and 3 bases from J, leaving 19 bases between. Germline CDR1 is MDHEN and CDR2 is SYDVKM. Study results and caveats: It was only a handful of AZD1222 recipients who were seropositive at baseline. An increase in Spike-specific TCR breadth and depth was observed after two AZD1222 doses.

Generated by immunoSEQ multiplex PCR, the TCRdb table keeps only in-frame clones and is missing some. The sample holds some 130,000 clones, over 85% seen once. The TCR comes from an adult in good health. This rearrangement joins TRBV28 to TRBJ2-3; D is perhaps TRBD2 (6 bases). The sequences come from peripheral blood, collected on day 0 of AZD1222 vaccination. CDR3 coding DNA: TGTGCCAGCAGAGGACTACCAGCGCCCCTGACAGATACGCAGTATTTT. It codes for CASRGLPAPLTDTQYF.